The 20 T cell receptor beta chains below all came from one sample that was sequenced in a study of blood T cell repertoires in COVID-19. The method was immunoSEQ multiplex PCR; TCRdb's version includes in-frame clones alone and lacks a portion of them. The table records about 100,000 clones, 85% to 90% of them present only once. The sequencing input was peripheral blood. Receptor source: a man aged 45-65 years with active or convalescent COVID-19.

In the case of this clone: Within the sample, other DNA sequences also encode this same CDR3. The chain recombines TRBV6-1 with TRBJ2-2; TRBD1 agrees at 7 bases. The CDR3 extends over 14 amino acids. V lost 2 bases to trimming and J lost 6 bases; unmatched junction nucleotides: 3. The germline CDR1 and CDR2 sequences are MNHNS and SASEGT. CDR3 DNA: TGTGCCAGCAGTGAACAAGGGGGCTCCGGGGAGCTGTTTTTT. The encoded protein is CASSEQGGSGELFF.

The chain uses TRBV9 and TRBJ1-1; D not certain. Germline-derived CDR1 and CDR2 are SGDLS and YYNGEE. This CDR3 spans 15 amino acids. V was cut by 4 bases and J by 0 bases, with 13 bases left in between. The CDR3 loop is CASSPREAMNTEAFF. In nucleotides, the CDR3 is TGTGCCAGCAGCCCCCGCGAAGCCATGAACACTGAAGCTTTCTTT.

The chain recombines TRBV5-1 with TRBJ1-6, with a weak D call TRBD1 (5 bases). CDR1 is SGHRS and CDR2 is YFSETQ in the germline V gene. V was shortened by 1 base and J by 8 bases, with 13 bases between the two germline ends. The CDR3 is 15 residues long. The CDR3 nucleotides are TGCGCCAGCAGCTTGTCCGCAGGGCTAGATTCACCCCTCCACTTT. Translating gives CASSLSAGLDSPLHF.

The chain uses TRBV27 and TRBJ1-4, with 12 bases lining up with TRBD1. The junction had 6 bases not matched to a gene; V was cut back by 5 bases and J by 8 bases. There are 15 residues in the CDR3. CDR1 MNHEY and CDR2 SMNVEV come from the germline V gene (reference sequence). The CDR3 loop is CASSGTGGSWEKLFF. In DNA form, the CDR3 reads TGTGCCAGCAGTGGGACAGGGGGCTCTTGGGAAAAACTGTTTTTT.

The chain has TRBV2 and TRBJ2-2; weak D call: TRBD2 (7 bases). In germline, CDR1 is SNHLY, CDR2 FYNNEI. The V gene lost 6 bases and the J gene lost 1 base, with 15 bases spanning the gap. The CDR3 runs 16 residues. DNA for the CDR3: TGTGCCAGCAGATACACGGGGGGCCGGAACACCGGGGAGCTGTTTTTT. Translation: CASRYTGGRNTGELFF.

The chain carries TRBV28 and TRBJ1-2; tentatively, D is TRBD1 (5 bases). Trimming left V 4 bases short and J 4 bases short, with 13 bases between. The germline gives CDR1 MDHEN, CDR2 SYDVKM. The CDR3 runs to 14 residues. CDR3 in amino acids: CASSSEGRGYGYTF. CDR3 bases: TGTGCCAGCAGTTCTGAGGGGAGGGGCTATGGCTACACCTTC.

This rearrangement joins TRBV5-4 to TRBJ2-1, with 15 bases lining up with TRBD2. The junction had 5 bases not matched to a gene; V was cut back by 4 bases and J by 3 bases. The CDR3 runs to 17 residues. Germline V gene sequence: CDR1 SGHNT, CDR2 YYREEE (reference sequence). CDR3 region: CASSRTSGGAVYNEQFF. The CDR3, as DNA: TGTGCCAGCAGCCGGACTAGCGGGGGGGCGGTCTACAATGAGCAGTTCTTC. Drawing the rest from reference TRBV5-4 and TRBJ2-1, the complete variable domain is ETGVTQSPTHLIKTRGQQVTLRCSSQSGHNTVSWYQQALGQGPQFIFQYYREEENGRGNFPPRFSGLQFPNYSSELNVNALELDDSALYLCASSRTSGGAVYNEQFFGPGTRLTVL.

The V call is TRBV7-9, the J call TRBJ2-3; TRBD2 agrees at 14 bases. Looked up from germline, CDR1 is SEHNR and CDR2 is FQNEAQ (reference sequence). The J segment lost 2 bases and the V segment lost 5 bases, leaving 12 bases of the junction unmatched. The CDR3 totals 19 residues. The CDR3 is CASSPSVRTSGGSTDTQYF. The CDR3 DNA is TGTGCCAGCAGCCCCTCCGTCCGGACTAGCGGGGGGTCCACAGATACGCAGTATTTT. Based on the CDR3 plus reference TRBV7-9 and TRBJ2-3, the full variable domain is DTGVSQNPRHKITKRGQNVTFRCDPISEHNRLYWYRQTLGQGPEFLTYFQNEAQLEKSRLLSDRFSAERPKGSFSTLEIQRTEQGDSAMYLCASSPSVRTSGGSTDTQYFGPGTRLTVL.

The rearrangement uses TRBV29-1 and TRBJ1-2; a possible D gene is TRBD1 (6 bases). V lost 3 bases and J 6 bases, leaving 14 bases between the germline ends. Germline CDR1 SQVTM, CDR2 ANQGSEA. This CDR3 has 13 amino acids. Here the CDR3 reads CSVDYQGGDGYTF. CDR3 in DNA: TGCAGCGTTGATTATCAAGGGGGGGATGGCTACACCTTC.

The V and J genes are TRBV4-1 and TRBJ2-5; 9 bases line up with TRBD2. CDR1 MGHRA and CDR2 YSYEKL come from the germline V gene. The CDR3 runs 17 residues. The junction had 8 bases not matched to a gene; V was cut back by 0 bases and J by 3 bases. CDR3 in DNA: TGCGCCAGCAGCCAAGATGGCTCGCGGGGGGGGAAAGAGACCCAGTACTTC. Its protein is CASSQDGSRGGKETQYF.

The chain joins TRBV28 to TRBJ1-5; tentatively, D is TRBD1 (5 bases). Trimming pared 8 bases from V and 6 bases from J, leaving 11 bases between. The CDR3 spans 12 residues. CDR1 and CDR2 from the germline V gene are MDHEN and SYDVKM. The CDR3 DNA follows: TGTGCCAGCCGGGGGTTTGGTCAGCCCCAGCATTTT. Its protein product is CASRGFGQPQHF.

The chain couples TRBV28 to TRBJ2-3; D remains unclear. V lost 8 bases and J 2 bases, leaving 14 bases between the germline ends. The CDR3 totals 14 residues. CDR1 is MDHEN and CDR2 is SYDVKM in the germline V gene. CDR3 bases: TGTGCCAGCTCTCCCCCCGACATCACAGATACGCAGTATTTT. Its translation: CASSPPDITDTQYF. The variable domain in full, with the rest retrieved from reference TRBV28 and TRBJ2-3, is DVKVTQSSRYLVKRTGEKVFLECVQDMDHENMFWYRQDPGLGLRLIYFSYDVKMKEKGDIPEGYSVSREKKERFSLILESASTNQTSMYLCASSPPDITDTQYFGPGTRLTVL.

This chain joins TRBV5-8 and TRBJ2-4; the D is unclear. Germline V gene sequence: CDR1 SGHTS, CDR2 YDEGEE. Trimming left V 1 base short and J 8 bases short, with 16 bases between. The CDR3 totals 15 residues. The CDR3 DNA sequence: TGTGCCAGCAGCTTGTGGGCAGGTGAAATGGACATTCAGTACTTC. Translated, it gives CASSLWAGEMDIQYF.

This rearrangement joins TRBV19 to TRBJ1-2, with D perhaps matching TRBD1 (5 bases). V was shortened by 7 bases and J by 4 bases, with 13 bases between the two germline ends. The CDR3 sequence is 13 residues long. The V gene's germline CDR1 is LNHDA and CDR2 SQIVND (reference sequence). This chain's CDR3 is CASTESGIYGYTF. The CDR3 nucleotides read TGTGCCAGTACCGAGTCAGGGATCTATGGCTACACCTTC.

This clone was seen only once. V is TRBV4-1 and J is TRBJ2-5, with 9 bases matching TRBD1. The CDR3 has 13 residues. Germline V gene lookup returns CDR1 MGHRA and CDR2 YSYEKL. Trimming removed 4 bases from V and 5 bases from J; junction bases left unmatched: 2. CDR3 DNA sequence: TGCGCCAGCAGCCTTACAGGGGGCGAGACCCAGTACTTC. Translating gives CASSLTGGETQYF.

The chain joins TRBV12-3 or TRBV12-4 to TRBJ1-2; a weak D match, TRBD1 (5 bases). There are 12 residues in the CDR3. Between the trimmed V and J ends, which lost 6 bases and 8 bases, there was a span of 13 bases. The chain's CDR3 is CASRGREGGYTF. The CDR3 DNA reads as TGTGCCAGCAGGGGCAGGGAGGGCGGCTACACCTTC.

The genes are TRBV28 and TRBJ2-1; D not certain. The germline V gene encodes CDR1 MDHEN and CDR2 SYDVKM. V shed 2 bases and J shed 2 bases, with 7 bases lying between them. This CDR3 spans 14 amino acids. CDR3 coding DNA: TGTGCCAGCAGTTTAATTCAGGCCTACAATGAGCAGTTCTTC. Protein: CASSLIQAYNEQFF.

The chain has TRBV30 and TRBJ2-3; D remains unclear. This CDR3 contains 12 residues. Germline CDR1 and CDR2: GTSNPN and SVGIG (reference sequence). V lost 5 bases and J lost 0, with 6 bases in between. Written as DNA, the CDR3 is TGTGCCTGGGCACTGAGCACAGATACGCAGTATTTT. Protein sequence: CAWALSTDTQYF.

This chain connects TRBV12-3 or TRBV12-4 to TRBJ1-2, with a tentative D call TRBD1 (5 bases). The CDR3 covers 13 residues. The V gene lost 5 bases and the J gene lost 2 bases, with 9 bases spanning the gap. The CDR3 coding sequence is TGTGCCAGCAGTAGGAGGGACAACTATGGCTACACCTTC. It codes for CASSRRDNYGYTF.

The chain uses TRBV2 and TRBJ2-2; a weak D match, TRBD2 (6 bases). This CDR3 contains 13 residues. Germline V gives CDR1 SNHLY, CDR2 FYNNEI. V shed 7 bases and J shed 4 bases, with 10 bases lying between them. CDR3 DNA: TGTGCCAGCACCGCCGGGGGCACCGGGGAGCTGTTTTTT. This translates into CASTAGGTGELFF.